What follows is one T cell receptor (beta chain) and its context. This sample stems from a study of identical twins. TCRdb ran MiXCR on the 5' RACE reads and lists one entry per CDR3 protein. Of about 520,000 distinct CDR3 sequences listed, about 20% are singletons. With V trimmed by 0 bases and J by 6 bases, 2 bases remained unmatched. The CDR3 sequence is 16 residues long. Germline assignment: CDR1 SEHNR and CDR2 FQNEAQ (reference sequence). These data were also reused for a study on T cells expressing NK-cell markers. That publication notes: These same clonotypes (in several donors) also led the CD3+CD56-NKG2C+ fraction.

This sequence joins TRBV7-9 and TRBJ2-2; 12 positions match TRBD1. Sequenced sample: CD4+ T cells sorted from blood. The TCR originated in a woman aged 18 to 35 in good health. CDR3 residues: CASSLAGQGASGELFF. For the CDR3, the DNA is TGTGCCAGCAGCTTAGCGGGACAGGGGGCGTCCGGGGAGCTGTTTTTT. The variable domain in full, completed from reference TRBV7-9 and TRBJ2-2, reads DTGVSQNPRHKITKRGQNVTFRCDPISEHNRLYWYRQTLGQGPEFLTYFQNEAQLEKSRLLSDRFSAERPKGSFSTLEIQRTEQGDSAMYLCASSLAGQGASGELFFGEGSRLTVL.